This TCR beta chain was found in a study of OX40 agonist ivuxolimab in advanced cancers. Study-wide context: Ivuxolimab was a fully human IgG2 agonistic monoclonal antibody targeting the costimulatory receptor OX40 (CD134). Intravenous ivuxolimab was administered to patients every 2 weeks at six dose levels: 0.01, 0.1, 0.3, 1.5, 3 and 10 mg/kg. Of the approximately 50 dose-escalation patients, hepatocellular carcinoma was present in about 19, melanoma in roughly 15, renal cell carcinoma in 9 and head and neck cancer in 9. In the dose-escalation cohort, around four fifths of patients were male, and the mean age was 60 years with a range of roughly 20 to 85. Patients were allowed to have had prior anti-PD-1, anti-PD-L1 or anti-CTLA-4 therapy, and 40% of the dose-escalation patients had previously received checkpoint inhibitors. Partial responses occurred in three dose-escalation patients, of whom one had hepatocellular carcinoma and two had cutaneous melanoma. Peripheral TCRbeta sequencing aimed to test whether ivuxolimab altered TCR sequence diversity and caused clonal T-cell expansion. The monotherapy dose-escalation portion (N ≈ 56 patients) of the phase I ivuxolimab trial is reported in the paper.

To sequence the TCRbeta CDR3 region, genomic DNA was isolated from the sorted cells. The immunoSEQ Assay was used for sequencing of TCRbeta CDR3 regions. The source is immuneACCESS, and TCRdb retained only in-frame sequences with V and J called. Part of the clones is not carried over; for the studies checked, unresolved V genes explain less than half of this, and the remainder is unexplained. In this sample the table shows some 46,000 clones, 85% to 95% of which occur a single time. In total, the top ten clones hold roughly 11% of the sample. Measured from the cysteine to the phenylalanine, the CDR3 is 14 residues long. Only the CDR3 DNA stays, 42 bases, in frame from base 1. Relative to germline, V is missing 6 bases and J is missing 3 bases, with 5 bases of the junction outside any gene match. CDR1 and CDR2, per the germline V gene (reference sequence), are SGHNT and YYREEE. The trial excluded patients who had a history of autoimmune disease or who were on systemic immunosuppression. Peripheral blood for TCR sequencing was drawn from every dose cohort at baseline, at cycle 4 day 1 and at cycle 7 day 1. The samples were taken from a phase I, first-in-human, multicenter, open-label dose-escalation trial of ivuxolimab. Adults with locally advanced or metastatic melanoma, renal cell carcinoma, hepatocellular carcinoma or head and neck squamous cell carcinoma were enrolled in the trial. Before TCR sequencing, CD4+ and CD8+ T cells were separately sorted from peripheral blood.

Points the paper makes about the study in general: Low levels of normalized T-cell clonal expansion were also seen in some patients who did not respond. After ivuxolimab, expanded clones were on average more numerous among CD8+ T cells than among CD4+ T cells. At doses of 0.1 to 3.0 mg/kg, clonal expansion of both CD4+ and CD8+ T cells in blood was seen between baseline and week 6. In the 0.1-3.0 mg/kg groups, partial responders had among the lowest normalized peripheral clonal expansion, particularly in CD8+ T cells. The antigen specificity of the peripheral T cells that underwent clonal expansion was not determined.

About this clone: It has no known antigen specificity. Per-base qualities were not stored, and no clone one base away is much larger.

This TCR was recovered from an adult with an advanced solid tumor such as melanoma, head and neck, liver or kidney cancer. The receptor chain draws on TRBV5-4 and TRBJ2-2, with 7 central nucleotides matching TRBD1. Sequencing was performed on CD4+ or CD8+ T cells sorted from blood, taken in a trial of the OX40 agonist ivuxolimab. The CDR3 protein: CASNEGQYTGELFF. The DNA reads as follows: TGTGCCAGCAATGAGGGACAGTACACCGGGGAGCTGTTTTTT.